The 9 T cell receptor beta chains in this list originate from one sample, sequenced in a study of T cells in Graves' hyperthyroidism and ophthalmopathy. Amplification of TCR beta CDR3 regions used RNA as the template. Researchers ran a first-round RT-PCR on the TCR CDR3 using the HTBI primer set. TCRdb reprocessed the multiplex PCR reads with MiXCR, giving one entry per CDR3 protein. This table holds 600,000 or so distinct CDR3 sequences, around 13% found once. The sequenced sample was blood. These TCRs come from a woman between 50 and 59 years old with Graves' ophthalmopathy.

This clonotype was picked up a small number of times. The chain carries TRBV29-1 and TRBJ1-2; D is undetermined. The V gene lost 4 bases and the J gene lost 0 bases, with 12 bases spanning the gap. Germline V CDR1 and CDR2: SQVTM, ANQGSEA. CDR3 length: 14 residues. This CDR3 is CSVAFGQANYGYTF. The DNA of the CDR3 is TGCAGCGTTGCATTTGGGCAGGCTAACTATGGCTACACCTTC. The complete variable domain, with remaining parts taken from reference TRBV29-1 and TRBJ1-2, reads SAVISQKPSRDICQRGTSLTIQCQVDSQVTMMFWYRQQPGQSLTLIATANQGSEATYESGFVIDKFPISRPNLTFSTLTVSNMSPEDSSIYLCSVAFGQANYGYTFGSGTRLTVV.

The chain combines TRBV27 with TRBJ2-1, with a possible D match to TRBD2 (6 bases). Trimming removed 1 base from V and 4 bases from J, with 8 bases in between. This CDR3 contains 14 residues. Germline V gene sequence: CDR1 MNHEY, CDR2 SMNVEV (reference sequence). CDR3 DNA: TGTGCCAGCAGTTTATTTCGGGAGTACAATGAGCAGTTCTTC. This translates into CASSLFREYNEQFF.

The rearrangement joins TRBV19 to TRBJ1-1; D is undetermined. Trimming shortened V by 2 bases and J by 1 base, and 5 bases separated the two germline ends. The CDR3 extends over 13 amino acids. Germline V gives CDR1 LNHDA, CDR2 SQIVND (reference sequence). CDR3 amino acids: CASSIMGNTEAFF. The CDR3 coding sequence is TGTGCCAGTAGTATAATGGGGAACACTGAAGCTTTCTTT.

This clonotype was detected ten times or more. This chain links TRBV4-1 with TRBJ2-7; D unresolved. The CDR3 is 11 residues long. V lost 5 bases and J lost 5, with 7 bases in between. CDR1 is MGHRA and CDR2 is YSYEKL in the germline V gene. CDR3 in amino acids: CASSSRDEQYF. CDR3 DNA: TGCGCCAGCAGCTCCCGGGACGAGCAGTACTTC.

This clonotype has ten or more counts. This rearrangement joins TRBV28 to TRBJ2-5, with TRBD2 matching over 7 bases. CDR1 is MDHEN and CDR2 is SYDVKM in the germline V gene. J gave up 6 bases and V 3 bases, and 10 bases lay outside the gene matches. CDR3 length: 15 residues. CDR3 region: CASSLVGGILKTQYF. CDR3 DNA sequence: TGTGCCAGCAGTTTGGTCGGGGGGATTTTAAAGACCCAGTACTTC.

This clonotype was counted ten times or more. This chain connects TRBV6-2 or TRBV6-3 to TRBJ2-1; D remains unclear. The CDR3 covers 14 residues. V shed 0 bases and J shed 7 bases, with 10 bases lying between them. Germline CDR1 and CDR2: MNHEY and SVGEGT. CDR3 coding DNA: TGTGCCAGCAGTTACTCGAACCCGAGTAATGAGCAGTTCTTC. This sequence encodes CASSYSNPSNEQFF.

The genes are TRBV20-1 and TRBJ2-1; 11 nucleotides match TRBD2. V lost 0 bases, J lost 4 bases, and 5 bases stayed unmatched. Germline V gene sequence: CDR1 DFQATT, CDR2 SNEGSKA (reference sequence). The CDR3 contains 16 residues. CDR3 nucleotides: TGCAGTGCTAGAGACTTACTAGCGGGAGTGTACAATGAGCAGTTCTTC. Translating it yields CSARDLLAGVYNEQFF.

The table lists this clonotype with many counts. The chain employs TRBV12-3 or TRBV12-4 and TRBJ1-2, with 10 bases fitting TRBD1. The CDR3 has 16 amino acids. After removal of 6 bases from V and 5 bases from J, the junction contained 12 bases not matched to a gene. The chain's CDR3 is CASSPTPGQGIYGYTF. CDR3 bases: TGTGCCAGCAGCCCCACCCCGGGACAGGGGATTTATGGCTACACCTTC.

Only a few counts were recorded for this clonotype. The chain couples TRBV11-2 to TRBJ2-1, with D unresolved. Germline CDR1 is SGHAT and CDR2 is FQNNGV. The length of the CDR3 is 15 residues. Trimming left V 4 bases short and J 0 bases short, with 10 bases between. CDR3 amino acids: CASSSTHSSYNEQFF. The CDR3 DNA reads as TGTGCCAGCAGCTCGACTCATAGCTCCTACAATGAGCAGTTCTTC.